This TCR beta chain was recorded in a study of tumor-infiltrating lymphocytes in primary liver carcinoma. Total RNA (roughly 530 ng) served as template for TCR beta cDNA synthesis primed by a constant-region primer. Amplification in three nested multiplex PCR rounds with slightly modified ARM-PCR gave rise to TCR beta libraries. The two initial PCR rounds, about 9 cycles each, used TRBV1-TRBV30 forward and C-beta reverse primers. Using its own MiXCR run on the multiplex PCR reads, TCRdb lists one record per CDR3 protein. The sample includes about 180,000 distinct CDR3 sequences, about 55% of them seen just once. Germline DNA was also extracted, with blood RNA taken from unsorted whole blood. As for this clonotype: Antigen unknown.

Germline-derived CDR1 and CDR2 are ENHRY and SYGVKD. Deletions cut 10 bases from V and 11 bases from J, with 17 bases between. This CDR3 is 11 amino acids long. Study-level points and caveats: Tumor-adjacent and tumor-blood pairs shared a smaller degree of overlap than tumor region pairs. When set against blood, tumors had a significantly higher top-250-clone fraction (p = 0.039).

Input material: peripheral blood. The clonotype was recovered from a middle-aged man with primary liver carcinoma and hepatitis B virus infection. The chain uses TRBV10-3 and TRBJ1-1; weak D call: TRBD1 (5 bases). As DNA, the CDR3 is TGTGCCACCGGTCTCGGGGGGACGGCTTTCTTT. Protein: CATGLGGTAFF.